A single sample gave rise to the 7 T cell receptor beta chains below, sequenced in a study of blood T cell repertoires in COVID-19. Data came from immunoSEQ multiplex PCR; TCRdb stores just in-frame clones and leaves some out. Here the sample spans 100,000 to 150,000 clones, about 82% being singletons. Sequences were obtained from peripheral blood. These receptors came from a human donor in a cohort sampled during active COVID-19.

This clone was picked up one time. This CDR3 is CASSLYEQYF. The CDR3 DNA reads TGTGCCAGCAGTCTCTACGAGCAGTACTTC. J is TRBJ2-7 and V is TRBV12-3 or TRBV12-4, with unresolved D. V lost 5 bases and J 3 bases, leaving 2 bases between the germline ends. The CDR3 is 10 amino acids.

This rearrangement joins TRBV11-2 to TRBJ2-3; 13 bases fit TRBD2. CDR3 length: 15 residues. Germline V gene sequence: CDR1 SGHAT, CDR2 FQNNGV. V lost 4 bases and J lost 6; bases outside the gene matches: 4. CDR3 loop: CASSSTSGRYDTQYF. In nucleotides, the CDR3 is TGTGCCAGCAGCTCGACTAGCGGGAGGTATGATACGCAGTATTTT.

The V gene is TRBV19, the J gene TRBJ2-2, with 8 bases matching TRBD1. V was clipped by 5 bases and J by 1 base; unmatched bases: 3. This CDR3 has 15 amino acids. Per the germline V gene, CDR1 is LNHDA and CDR2 is SQIVND (reference sequence). The CDR3 DNA is TGTGCCAGTAGTGAGGGACAGGTGAACACCGGGGAGCTGTTTTTT. Protein sequence: CASSEGQVNTGELFF.

The chain joins TRBV11-2 to TRBJ1-4; D gene unclear. The CDR3 contains 12 residues. V lost 5 bases and J 6 bases, leaving 7 bases between the germline ends. In germline, CDR1 is SGHAT, CDR2 FQNNGV. Here the CDR3 reads CASSTRDEKLFF. CDR3 in DNA: TGTGCCAGCAGCACGAGAGATGAAAAACTGTTTTTT.

Only one count was recorded for this clone. CDR3 loop: CATVGTGIHSPLHF. CDR3 nucleotides: TGTGCCACCGTGGGGACAGGGATTCATTCACCCCTCCACTTT. The chain has TRBV6-5 and TRBJ1-6; 9 bases map to TRBD1. The CDR3 has 14 residues. Trimming cost V 10 bases and J 8 bases; bases outside gene matches: 9. Germline CDR1 MNHEY, CDR2 SVGAGI.

This clone showed up just a few times. The chain employs TRBV30 and TRBJ2-7; the match to TRBD1 covers 10 bases. The CDR3 has 15 residues. Germline assignment: CDR1 GTSNPN and CDR2 SVGIG (reference sequence). With 4 bases clipped from V and 5 bases from J, the junction kept 11 bases outside the gene matches. CDR3 bases: TGTGCCTGGACCGGGCGGGACAGGGGTTTGCACGAGCAGTACTTC. Encoded protein: CAWTGRDRGLHEQYF.

V usage is TRBV21-1 and J usage is TRBJ2-6; TRBD1, the table's D call, lacks a check against the DNA. TRBV21-1 is tagged as a pseudogene. This CDR3 has 21 amino acids. The CDR3 bases are TGTGCCAGCAGCAAAGCGCGCCTGGGTTGGGACAGGGCTTCTGGGGCCAACGTCCTGACTTTC. It translates to CASSKARLGWDRASGANVLTF.